The clone carrying this T cell receptor beta chain was seen many times. Its specificity is unknown. The CDR3 has 13 residues. CDR1 ENHRY and CDR2 SYGVKD come from the germline V gene. The ends were cut back, 5 bases at V and 1 base at J, with 8 bases in the middle. TCRdb used MiXCR to reprocess the 5' RACE reads, holding one entry per CDR3 protein. The sample includes approximately 290,000 distinct CDR3 sequences, more than 15% of them seen just once. The data belong to a study of T-cell memory formation after mild COVID-19. Looking at the study overall: Largely donor-specific TCR clusters were found.

Findings and caveats of the study: Chiefly within CM and EM were the contracting CD4+ clones; CD8+ ones were within EMRA. In second-wave clones peaking day 37, SARS-CoV-2 specificity remained unconfirmed.

Sequenced: PBMCs or a T cell subset sorted from them (not recorded which). The clonotype originates from a man aged 18 to 30 who had mild COVID-19 (a few samples of this study predate the infection). Cell type and time point are not known. The genes are TRBV10-3 and TRBJ1-1; no reliable D call. CDR3 amino acids: CAISPGRNTEAFF. The CDR3 DNA follows: TGTGCCATCAGTCCCGGCAGGAACACTGAAGCTTTCTTT.